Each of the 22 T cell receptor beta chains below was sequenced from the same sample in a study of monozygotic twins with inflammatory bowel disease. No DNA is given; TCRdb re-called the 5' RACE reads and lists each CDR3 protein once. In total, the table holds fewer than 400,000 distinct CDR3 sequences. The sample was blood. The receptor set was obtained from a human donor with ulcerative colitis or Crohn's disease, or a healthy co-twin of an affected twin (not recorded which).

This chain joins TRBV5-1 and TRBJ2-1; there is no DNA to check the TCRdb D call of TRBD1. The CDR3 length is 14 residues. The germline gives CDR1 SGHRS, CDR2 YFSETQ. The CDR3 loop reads CASSSGTVSPEQFF.

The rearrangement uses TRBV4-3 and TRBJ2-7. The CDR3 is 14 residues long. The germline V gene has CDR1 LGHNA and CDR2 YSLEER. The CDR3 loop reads CASSQDWGLYEQYF.

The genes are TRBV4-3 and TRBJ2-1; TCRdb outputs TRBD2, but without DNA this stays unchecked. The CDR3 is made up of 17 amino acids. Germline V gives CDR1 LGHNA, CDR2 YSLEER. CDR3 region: CASSQDRGLGRLNEQFF.

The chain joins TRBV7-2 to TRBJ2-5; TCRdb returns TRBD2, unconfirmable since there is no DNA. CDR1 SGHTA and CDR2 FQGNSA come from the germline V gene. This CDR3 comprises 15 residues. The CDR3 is CASSLREGRGETQYF.

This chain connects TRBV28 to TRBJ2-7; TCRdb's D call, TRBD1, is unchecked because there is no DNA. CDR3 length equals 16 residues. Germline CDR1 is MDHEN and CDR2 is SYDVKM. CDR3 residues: CASSLGTTGERYEQYF.

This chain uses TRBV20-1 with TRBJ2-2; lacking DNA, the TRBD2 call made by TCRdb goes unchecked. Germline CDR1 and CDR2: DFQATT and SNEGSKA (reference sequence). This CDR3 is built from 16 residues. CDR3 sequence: CSVGLAGGSDTGELFF.

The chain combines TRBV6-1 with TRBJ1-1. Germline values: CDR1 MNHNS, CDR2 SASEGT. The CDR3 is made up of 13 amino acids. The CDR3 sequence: CASRDTLNTEAFF.

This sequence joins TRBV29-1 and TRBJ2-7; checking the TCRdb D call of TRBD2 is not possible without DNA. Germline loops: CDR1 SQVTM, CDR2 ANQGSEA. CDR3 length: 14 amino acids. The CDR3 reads CSVGLAGGLLEQYF.

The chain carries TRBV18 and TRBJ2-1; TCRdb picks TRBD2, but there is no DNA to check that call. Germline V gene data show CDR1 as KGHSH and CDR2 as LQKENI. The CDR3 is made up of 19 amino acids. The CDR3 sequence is CASSPTQRTAGTSGNEQFF.

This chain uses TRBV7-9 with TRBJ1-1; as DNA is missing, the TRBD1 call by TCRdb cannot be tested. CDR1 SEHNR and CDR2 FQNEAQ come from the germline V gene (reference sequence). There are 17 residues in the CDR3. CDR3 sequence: CASSRGQISHMNTEAFF. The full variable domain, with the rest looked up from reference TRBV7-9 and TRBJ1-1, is DTGVSQNPRHKITKRGQNVTFRCDPISEHNRLYWYRQTLGQGPEFLTYFQNEAQLEKSRLLSDRFSAERPKGSFSTLEIQRTEQGDSAMYLCASSRGQISHMNTEAFFGQGTRLTVV.

The CDR3 is CASSSNRGRNQPQHF. This sequence joins TRBV18 and TRBJ1-5; the TCRdb D gene call, TRBD1, has no DNA to confirm it. Germline CDR1 is KGHSH and CDR2 is LQKENI. There are 15 residues in the CDR3.

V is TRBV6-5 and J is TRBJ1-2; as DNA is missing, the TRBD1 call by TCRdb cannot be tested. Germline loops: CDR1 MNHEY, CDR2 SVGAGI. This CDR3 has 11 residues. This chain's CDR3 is CASTNRDGYTF.

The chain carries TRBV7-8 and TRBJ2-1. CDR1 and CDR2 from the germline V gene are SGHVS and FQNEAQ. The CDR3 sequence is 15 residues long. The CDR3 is CASSPERGPLNEQFF.

CDR3 sequence: CASSVLRTGGRNEQFF. The chain carries TRBV9 and TRBJ2-1; TCRdb proposes TRBD1, but this gene call is untestable without DNA. This CDR3 region has 16 residues. CDR1 SGDLS and CDR2 YYNGEE come from the germline V gene. Based on the CDR3 plus reference TRBV9 and TRBJ2-1, the full variable domain is DSGVTQTPKHLITATGQRVTLRCSPRSGDLSVYWYQQSLDQGLQFLIQYYNGEERAKGNILERFSAQQFPDLHSELNLSSLELGDSALYFCASSVLRTGGRNEQFFGPGTRLTVL.

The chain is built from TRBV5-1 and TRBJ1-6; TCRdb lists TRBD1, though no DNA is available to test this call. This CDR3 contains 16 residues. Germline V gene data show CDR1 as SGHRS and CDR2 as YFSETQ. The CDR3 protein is CASSSESGTRLPALHF.

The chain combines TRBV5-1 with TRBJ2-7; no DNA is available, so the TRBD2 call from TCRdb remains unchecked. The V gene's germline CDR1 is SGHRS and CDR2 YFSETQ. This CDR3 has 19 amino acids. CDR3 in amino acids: CASSSGRVAGGEFSYEQYF.

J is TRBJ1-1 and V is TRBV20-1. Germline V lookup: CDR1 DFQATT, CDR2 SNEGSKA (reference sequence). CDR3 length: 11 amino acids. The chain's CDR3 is CSASPAGKAFF.

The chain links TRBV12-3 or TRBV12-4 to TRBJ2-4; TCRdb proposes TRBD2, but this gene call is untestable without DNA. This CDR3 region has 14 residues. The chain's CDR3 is CASSSDLTKNIQYF.

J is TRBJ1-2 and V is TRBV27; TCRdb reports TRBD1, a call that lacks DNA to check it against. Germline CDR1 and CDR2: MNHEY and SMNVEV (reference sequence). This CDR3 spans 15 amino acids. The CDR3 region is CASSPHLQGAYGYTF.

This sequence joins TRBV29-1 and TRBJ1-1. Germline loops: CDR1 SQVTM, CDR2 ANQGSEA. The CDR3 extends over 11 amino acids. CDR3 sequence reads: CSVEAEGPAFF.

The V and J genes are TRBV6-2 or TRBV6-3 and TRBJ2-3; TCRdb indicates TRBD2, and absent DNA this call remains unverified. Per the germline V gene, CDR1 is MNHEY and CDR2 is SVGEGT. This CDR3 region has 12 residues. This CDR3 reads CASSYPGPTQYF.

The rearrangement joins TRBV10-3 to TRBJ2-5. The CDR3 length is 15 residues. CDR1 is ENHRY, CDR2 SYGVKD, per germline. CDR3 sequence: CAISEGLIPQETQYF.